The clone carrying this T cell receptor (beta chain) came up a few times. V dropped 10 bases and J dropped 5; count of bases not matched to a gene: 13. The germline V gene encodes CDR1 MDHEN and CDR2 SYDVKM. This CDR3 region has 15 residues. A second roughly 7 to 11 cycle PCR used barcoded and J-beta primers. TCRdb re-analysed the 5' RACE reads in MiXCR, keeping a single row per CDR3 protein. The sample shows approximately 800,000 distinct CDR3 sequences, approximately 53% of them seen only once. This entry comes from a study of blood T cells in healthy people across ages. The study recruited healthy Caucasian donors from Russia who were aged about 6 to 100. Each individual donor underwent a draw of approximately 9.6 milliliters of peripheral blood.

The sample comprised blood. The chain joins TRBV28 to TRBJ2-2; 7 bases are a match to TRBD1. This sequence originates from an elderly man in good health. CDR3 region: CANPTGYEATGELFF. The DNA of the CDR3 is TGTGCCAACCCGACAGGGTATGAAGCAACCGGGGAGCTGTTTTTT.